The next 14 T cell receptor beta chains were all read from a single sample in a study of vaccination and CD4 T cells after COVID-19. Noted treatment: approximately 11-day PBMC culture with coronavirus spike peptide pools or control peptides (ViraFEST assay). An Oncomine TCR Beta short-read assay was used to sequence the DNA from cultured CD4+ T cells. TCRdb ran MiXCR on the PCR reads and lists one entry per CDR3 protein. The data hold 7,200 or so distinct CDR3 sequences, with 60% to 65% observed a single time. The antigens for these receptors are not known. The sequenced sample consisted of CD4+ T cells from blood, cultured in vitro. These receptors originate from a human donor who had recovered from COVID-19.

The chain employs TRBV5-1 and TRBJ2-6, with a tentative D call TRBD1 (5 bases). Trimming removed 7 bases from V and 0 bases from J, with 11 bases in between. CDR3 length equals 15 residues. Germline CDR1 is SGHRS and CDR2 is YFSETQ. The CDR3 nucleotides read TGCGCCAGCTCCGAACAGGACTCTGGGGCCAACGTCCTGACTTTC. This sequence encodes CASSEQDSGANVLTF.

This clonotype was found a few times. This chain connects TRBV27 to TRBJ2-1; D not resolved. V was clipped by 0 bases and J by 7 bases, with 13 bases between them. Germline V gene lookup returns CDR1 MNHEY and CDR2 SMNVEV (reference sequence). The CDR3 length is 15 residues. The CDR3 DNA is TGTGCCAGCAGTTTATCCTCAACCCGGTGGAATGAGCAGTTCTTC. Residues: CASSLSSTRWNEQFF.

This clonotype came up a few times. The chain recombines TRBV15 with TRBJ2-3; 10 positions agree with TRBD2. The germline gives CDR1 LNHNV, CDR2 YYDKDF (reference sequence). Losses at the gene ends were 5 bases for V and 2 bases for J; bases not matched to a gene: 4. This CDR3 spans 15 amino acids. The DNA of the CDR3 is TGTGCCACCAGCCCCGGGACTAGCGTCACAGATACGCAGTATTTT. Translating gives CATSPGTSVTDTQYF.

This clonotype was detected a few times. The chain uses TRBV7-9 and TRBJ2-7; possible D gene TRBD1, 6 bases. The germline V gene has CDR1 SEHNR and CDR2 FQNEAQ (reference sequence). Trimming cost V 3 bases and J 4 bases, with 13 bases left between them. This CDR3 is 14 amino acids long. The CDR3 loop reads CASSFQGLEYEQYF. CDR3 DNA: TGTGCCAGCAGCTTCCAGGGGTTGGAGTACGAGCAGTACTTC.

The chain couples TRBV20-1 to TRBJ2-7; the D call may be TRBD1 or TRBD2 (5 bases each). The CDR3 runs to 12 residues. The V gene's germline CDR1 is DFQATT and CDR2 SNEGSKA (reference sequence). V was trimmed by 3 bases and J by 2 bases, leaving 8 bases between them. CDR3: CSASPGPYEQYF. The CDR3 DNA sequence: TGCAGTGCTAGCCCGGGGCCCTACGAGCAGTACTTC.

V usage is TRBV12-3 or TRBV12-4 and J usage is TRBJ1-2; D is unclear. The CDR3 totals 14 residues. V lost 3 bases to trimming and J lost 3 bases, with 11 bases between them. The CDR3 nucleotides read TGTGCCAGCAGTTTGGAAGGATTTGACTATGGCTACACCTTC. Translation: CASSLEGFDYGYTF.

The chain joins TRBV7-2 to TRBJ1-6; D not resolved. Deletions cut 1 base from V and 7 bases from J, with 11 bases between. This CDR3 has 15 residues. Germline assignment: CDR1 SGHTA and CDR2 FQGNSA. The CDR3 DNA reads TGTGCCAGCAGCTTAGTGCCGCGGGAAAATTCACCCCTCCACTTT. Encoded protein: CASSLVPRENSPLHF.

V gene TRBV19 combines with J gene TRBJ1-5; D is uncertain. Per the germline V gene, CDR1 is LNHDA and CDR2 is SQIVND (reference sequence). The CDR3 totals 15 residues. V was pared by 3 bases and J by 7 bases, with 16 bases between. CDR3 sequence reads: CASSIAKDGRQPQHF. CDR3 bases: TGTGCCAGTAGTATTGCCAAGGACGGGCGGCAGCCCCAGCATTTT.

The V call is TRBV7-9, the J call TRBJ1-1, with a tentative D call TRBD1 (6 bases). V lost 4 bases, J lost 0 bases, and 9 bases lay in between. CDR3 length: 14 amino acids. Looked up from germline, CDR1 is SEHNR and CDR2 is FQNEAQ (reference sequence). The CDR3 is CASSSRGLNTEAFF. CDR3 sequence (DNA): TGTGCCAGCAGCTCCAGGGGACTGAACACTGAAGCTTTCTTT.

This chain links TRBV2 with TRBJ1-5, with D possibly TRBD1 on 6 matching bases. Germline values: CDR1 SNHLY, CDR2 FYNNEI. Trimming took off 2 bases at V and 7 bases at J, with 12 bases between the two ends. The CDR3 extends over 14 amino acids. CDR3 DNA: TGTGCCAGCAGTGAACAGGGGCTCGGACAGCCCCAGCATTTT. It translates to CASSEQGLGQPQHF.

CDR3 residues: CASSPEQENTEAFF. CDR3 in DNA: TGTGCCAGTAGTCCCGAACAGGAGAACACTGAAGCTTTCTTT. V is TRBV19 and J is TRBJ1-1, with a tentative D call TRBD1 (5 bases). V was shortened by 5 bases and J by 1 base, with 11 bases between the two germline ends. This CDR3 spans 14 amino acids. The germline V gene has CDR1 LNHDA and CDR2 SQIVND (reference sequence).

This clonotype was counted between two and nine times. The chain uses TRBV19 and TRBJ2-7, with D possibly TRBD1 on 5 matching bases. The CDR3 sequence is 14 residues long. Trimming stripped 3 bases from V and 2 bases from J, with 11 bases between. Germline CDR1 and CDR2: LNHDA and SQIVND (reference sequence). CDR3 sequence: CASSITRDTYEQYF. CDR3 nucleotides: TGTGCCAGTAGTATCACCAGGGATACCTACGAGCAGTACTTC.

A note on this clonotype: At one end, the junction sequence differs from germline, possibly due to a read error. The rearrangement joins TRBV10-3 to TRBJ2-7; no firm D call. This CDR3 comprises 18 residues. CDR1 ENHRY and CDR2 SYGVKD come from the germline V gene. The CDR3 sequence: CAISESTGVGSHSYEQNF. The CDR3 nucleotides read TGTGCCATCAGTGAGTCGACTGGGGTCGGCTCACACTCCTACGAGCAGAACTTC.

The chain couples TRBV28 to TRBJ2-7; D not resolved. Trimming stripped 1 base from V and 1 base from J, with 11 bases between. The CDR3 loop spans 15 amino acids. Germline V lookup: CDR1 MDHEN, CDR2 SYDVKM. The CDR3 nucleotides read TGTGCCAGCAGTTTATTAGATGAGAAATCCTACGAGCAGTACTTC. Its protein product is CASSLLDEKSYEQYF.